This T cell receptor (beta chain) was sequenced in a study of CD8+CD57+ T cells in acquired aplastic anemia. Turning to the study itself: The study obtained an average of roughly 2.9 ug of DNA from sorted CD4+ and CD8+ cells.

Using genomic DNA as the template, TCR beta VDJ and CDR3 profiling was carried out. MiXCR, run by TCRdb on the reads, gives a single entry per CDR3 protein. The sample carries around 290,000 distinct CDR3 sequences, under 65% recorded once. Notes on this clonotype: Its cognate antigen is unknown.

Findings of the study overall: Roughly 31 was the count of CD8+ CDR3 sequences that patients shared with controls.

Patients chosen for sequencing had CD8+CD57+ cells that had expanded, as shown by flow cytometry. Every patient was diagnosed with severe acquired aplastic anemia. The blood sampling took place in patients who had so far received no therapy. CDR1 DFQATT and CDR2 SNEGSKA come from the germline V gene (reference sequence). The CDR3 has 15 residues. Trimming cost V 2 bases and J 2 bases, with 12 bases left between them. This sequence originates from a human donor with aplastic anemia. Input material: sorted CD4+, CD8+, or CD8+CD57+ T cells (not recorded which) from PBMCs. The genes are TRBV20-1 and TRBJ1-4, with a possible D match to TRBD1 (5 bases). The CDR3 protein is CSARSRGLTNEKLFF. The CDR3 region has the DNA TGCAGTGCTAGATCGAGGGGCTTGACTAATGAAAAACTGTTTTTT.